The 29 T cell receptor beta chains below come from one sample, sequenced in a study of blood T cell repertoires in COVID-19. Repertoires were generated with immunoSEQ multiplex PCR, while TCRdb's copy carries only in-frame clones and drops some. The sample shows 68,000 or so clones, 60% to 85% of them seen only once. Sequencing used peripheral blood. The receptors here all came from a human donor in a cohort sampled during active COVID-19.

The gene calls are TRBV2 and TRBJ2-5; the match to TRBD1 covers 10 bases. After removal of 4 bases from V and 2 bases from J, the junction contained 4 bases not matched to a gene. The germline V gene has CDR1 SNHLY and CDR2 FYNNEI. The length of the CDR3 is 15 residues. Here the CDR3 reads CASSGDRGGQETQYF. CDR3 DNA: TGTGCCAGCAGTGGGGACAGGGGAGGTCAAGAGACCCAGTACTTC.

The rearrangement links TRBV7-9 to TRBJ2-1; 7 bases line up with TRBD2. V dropped 6 bases and J dropped 9; count of bases not matched to a gene: 8. The germline V gene encodes CDR1 SEHNR and CDR2 FQNEAQ (reference sequence). The CDR3 loop spans 13 amino acids. CDR3 region: CASREGGPSEQFF. In nucleotides, the CDR3 is TGTGCCAGCAGGGAGGGAGGGCCGTCTGAGCAGTTCTTC.

The chain links TRBV5-1 to TRBJ2-1, with D unresolved. CDR1 is SGHRS, CDR2 YFSETQ, per germline. V lost 0 bases and J 0 bases, leaving 7 bases between the germline ends. The CDR3 spans 15 residues. The CDR3 spells CASSLALGSYNEQFF. The CDR3 DNA reads as TGCGCCAGCAGCTTGGCCCTAGGCTCCTACAATGAGCAGTTCTTC.

This clone has only a few counts. This sample includes further DNA sequences coding for the same CDR3. This chain uses TRBV19 with TRBJ2-3; a weak D match, TRBD1 (6 bases). CDR1 is LNHDA and CDR2 is SQIVND in the germline V gene (reference sequence). The CDR3 totals 15 residues. Deletions cut 5 bases from V and 4 bases from J, with 16 bases between. CDR3 sequence (DNA): TGTGCCAGTAGTGACACAGGGTTAGGGGCAGATACGCAGTATTTT. Protein product: CASSDTGLGADTQYF. The complete variable domain, with remaining parts taken from reference TRBV19 and TRBJ2-3, reads DGGITQSPKYLFRKEGQNVTLSCEQNLNHDAMYWYRQDPGQGLRLIYYSQIVNDFQKGDIAEGYSVSREKKESFPLTVTSAQKNPTAFYLCASSDTGLGADTQYFGPGTRLTVL.

The chain joins TRBV7-9 to TRBJ2-2, with 9 bases matching TRBD2. The trim removed 5 bases at V and 5 bases at J, leaving 9 bases unmatched. Germline CDR1 reads SEHNR; CDR2 reads FQNEAQ (reference sequence). The CDR3 spans 16 residues. The CDR3 DNA is TGTGCCAGCAGCCCGCGGGGGGGGCCAATAACCGGGGAGCTGTTTTTT. It codes for CASSPRGGPITGELFF. The whole variable domain, filled in from reference TRBV7-9 and TRBJ2-2, reads DTGVSQNPRHKITKRGQNVTFRCDPISEHNRLYWYRQTLGQGPEFLTYFQNEAQLEKSRLLSDRFSAERPKGSFSTLEIQRTEQGDSAMYLCASSPRGGPITGELFFGEGSRLTVL.

The chain links TRBV29-1 to TRBJ2-3, with a tentative D call TRBD1 (5 bases). Per the germline V gene, CDR1 is SQVTM and CDR2 is ANQGSEA. The V end lost 6 bases, the J end lost 8 bases, and 15 bases lay between the germline ends. This CDR3 region has 12 residues. The CDR3 loop is CSVAPGIGTQYF. CDR3 DNA sequence: TGCAGCGTGGCCCCAGGGATTGGTACGCAGTATTTT.

V and J are TRBV7-2 and TRBJ2-1; the match to TRBD2 covers 8 bases. Germline trimming cut 5 bases from V and 0 bases from J; bases unmatched to any gene: 6. Germline V lookup: CDR1 SGHTA, CDR2 FQGNSA. This CDR3 comprises 16 residues. The CDR3 coding sequence is TGTGCCAGCAGCAGGTTAAGCGGGGGCTCCTACAATGAGCAGTTCTTC. Protein sequence: CASSRLSGGSYNEQFF.

This chain connects TRBV10-3 to TRBJ2-7; 8 positions match TRBD1. Per germline, CDR1 ENHRY and CDR2 SYGVKD. The CDR3 has 15 residues. J gave up 1 base and V 5 bases, and 7 bases lay outside the gene matches. The CDR3 DNA sequence: TGTGCCATCAGTCAAATGGGACAGGCATCCTACGAGCAGTACTTC. Its protein is CAISQMGQASYEQYF.

V gene TRBV10-3 combines with J gene TRBJ1-6; TRBD1 agrees at 7 bases. The CDR3 is made up of 14 amino acids. CDR1 and CDR2 from the germline V gene are ENHRY and SYGVKD. V trimming: 3 bases; J trimming: 8 bases; junction bases outside the gene matches: 4. CDR3 sequence: CAISDGQGDSPLHF. CDR3 nucleotide sequence: TGTGCCATCAGTGACGGCCAGGGGGATTCACCCCTCCACTTT.

This chain joins TRBV7-2 and TRBJ2-3; 9 nucleotides match TRBD2. V lost 5 bases and J lost 2; bases outside the gene matches: 5. Germline CDR1 and CDR2: SGHTA and FQGNSA. CDR3 length: 15 amino acids. CDR3 DNA sequence: TGTGCCAGCAGCCTCGGACTAGCGACCACAGATACGCAGTATTTT. Translation gives CASSLGLATTDTQYF. The full variable domain, with the rest looked up from reference TRBV7-2 and TRBJ2-3, is GAGVSQSPSNKVTEKGKDVELRCDPISGHTALYWYRQSLGQGLEFLIYFQGNSAPDKSGLPSDRFSAERTGGSVSTLTIQRTQQEDSAVYLCASSLGLATTDTQYFGPGTRLTVL.

The chain has TRBV5-4 and TRBJ2-1; 9 bases align to TRBD2. V lost 4 bases, J lost 7 bases, and 9 bases stayed unmatched. Germline lookup yields CDR1 SGHNT and CDR2 YYREEE (reference sequence). The length of the CDR3 is 15 residues. The CDR3 protein is CASSLKGGGVNEQFF. The CDR3 region has the DNA TGTGCCAGCAGCCTTAAGGGCGGGGGGGTAAATGAGCAGTTCTTC.

The sample holds a few counts of this clone. The genes are TRBV11-3 and TRBJ2-1, with D maybe TRBD1 (5 bases). The ends were cut back, 5 bases at V and 1 base at J, with 12 bases in the middle. CDR1 and CDR2 (germline): SGHNT, YENEEA. The CDR3 runs to 15 residues. CDR3: CASSPGYVSYNEQFF. In nucleotides, the CDR3 is TGTGCCAGCAGCCCAGGGTACGTTTCCTACAATGAGCAGTTCTTC.

This sequence joins TRBV27 and TRBJ1-2; 9 nucleotides align to TRBD1. Germline V lookup: CDR1 MNHEY, CDR2 SMNVEV (reference sequence). The CDR3 is made up of 16 amino acids. The V segment lost 6 bases and the J segment 10 bases; nucleotides outside the gene matches: 18. Here the CDR3 DNA reads TGTGCCAGCAGCACAGAGGGGACAGGGCCCCTTGCAGCCTACACCTTC. It yields the protein CASSTEGTGPLAAYTF.

The V call is TRBV28, the J call TRBJ2-7, with 8 bases matching TRBD1. This CDR3 comprises 15 residues. Losses at the gene ends were 5 bases for V and 0 bases for J; bases not matched to a gene: 6. Germline-derived CDR1 and CDR2 are MDHEN and SYDVKM. The CDR3 loop reads CASSPTGGNSYEQYF. The CDR3 DNA reads TGTGCCAGCAGTCCCACAGGGGGGAACTCCTACGAGCAGTACTTC. The full variable domain, its missing parts supplied by reference TRBV28 and TRBJ2-7, is DVKVTQSSRYLVKRTGEKVFLECVQDMDHENMFWYRQDPGLGLRLIYFSYDVKMKEKGDIPEGYSVSREKKERFSLILESASTNQTSMYLCASSPTGGNSYEQYFGPGTRLTVT.

This clone was detected only once. This chain connects TRBV27 to TRBJ2-7, with 11 nucleotides matching TRBD1. J lost 5 bases, V lost 0 bases, and 9 bases had no gene match. CDR1 is MNHEY, CDR2 SMNVEV, per germline (reference sequence). This CDR3 is 17 amino acids long. The CDR3 loop reads CASSLSGTGGWGNEQYF. DNA of the CDR3: TGTGCCAGCAGTTTATCGGGGACAGGGGGTTGGGGAAACGAGCAGTACTTC.

The chain has TRBV10-3 and TRBJ1-6; TRBD1 is a possible D gene (6 bases). Germline loops: CDR1 ENHRY, CDR2 SYGVKD. The ends were cut back, 0 bases at V and 8 bases at J, with 11 bases in the middle. CDR3 length: 15 residues. The CDR3 DNA sequence: TGTGCCATCAGTGAGTCACAGGGTCTGGATTCACCCCTCCACTTT. The encoded protein is CAISESQGLDSPLHF.

This clone has only a few counts. The chain uses TRBV5-4 and TRBJ2-3; 9 positions agree with TRBD1. The CDR3 length is 13 residues. Germline CDR1 is SGHNT and CDR2 is YYREEE (reference sequence). Unmatched junction bases numbered 0, after V lost 1 base and J lost 6 bases. The CDR3: CASSLTGGDTQYF. The DNA of the CDR3 is TGTGCCAGCAGCTTGACAGGGGGCGATACGCAGTATTTT.

The V call is TRBV15, the J call TRBJ2-2, with D perhaps matching TRBD2 (6 bases). The CDR3 contains 17 residues. CDR1 and CDR2 (germline): LNHNV, YYDKDF (reference sequence). V lost 0 bases and J lost 4, with 15 bases in between. In DNA, the CDR3 is TGTGCCACCAGCAGAGATCTAGTGGGAGGAGGCACCGGGGAGCTGTTTTTT. Protein sequence: CATSRDLVGGGTGELFF.

This rearrangement joins TRBV29-1 to TRBJ2-3; a weak D match, TRBD2 (5 bases). The V end lost 4 bases, the J end lost 5 bases, and 10 bases lay between the germline ends. Per germline, CDR1 SQVTM and CDR2 ANQGSEA. CDR3 length: 12 amino acids. The CDR3 loop reads CSVGYGRDTQYF. Here the CDR3 DNA reads TGCAGCGTTGGGTATGGGAGAGATACGCAGTATTTT.

The chain has TRBV4-1 and TRBJ2-3; TRBD2 aligns across 8 bases. The CDR3 spans 14 residues. CDR1 is MGHRA and CDR2 is YSYEKL in the germline V gene. With 6 bases clipped from V and 2 bases from J, the junction kept 4 bases outside the gene matches. CDR3 nucleotide sequence: TGCGCCAGCAGGACCGGGGGGGTCACAGATACGCAGTATTTT. Encoded protein: CASRTGGVTDTQYF.

This chain links TRBV6-5 with TRBJ1-2; 10 bases line up with TRBD1. V shed 4 bases and J 1 base; nucleotides not matched to a gene: 3. The CDR3 sequence is 15 residues long. CDR1 and CDR2 from the germline V gene are MNHEY and SVGAGI. The CDR3 loop reads CASSFRDRGNYGYTF. CDR3 nucleotide sequence: TGTGCCAGCAGTTTCCGGGACAGGGGTAACTATGGCTACACCTTC.

The V and J genes are TRBV28 and TRBJ2-7; TRBD1 might be the D (5 bases). Germline loops: CDR1 MDHEN, CDR2 SYDVKM. V lost 7 bases, J lost 6 bases, and 25 bases lay in between. The CDR3 runs to 16 residues. The CDR3, as DNA: TGTGCCAGCAACTCACCCTCGGTGGGGCCTGAGGTCGAGCAGTACTTC. Its translation is CASNSPSVGPEVEQYF.

The rearrangement links TRBV2 to TRBJ2-5; 11 bases match TRBD1. Germline CDR1 SNHLY, CDR2 FYNNEI. Germline trimming cut 7 bases from V and 4 bases from J; bases unmatched to any gene: 11. The CDR3 extends over 16 amino acids. CDR3 region: CASTQRRTGGVETQYF. DNA of the CDR3: TGTGCCAGCACCCAACGCAGGACAGGGGGCGTAGAGACCCAGTACTTC.

The rearrangement uses TRBV25-1 and TRBJ1-2; 12 bases are shared with TRBD1. This CDR3 is 16 amino acids long. Germline V CDR1 and CDR2: MGHDK, SYGVNS. V shed 4 bases and J 8 bases; nucleotides not matched to a gene: 11. The CDR3: CASSAGTGGAAGGYTF. DNA of the CDR3: TGTGCCAGCAGTGCCGGGACAGGGGGCGCGGCTGGCGGCTACACCTTC.

The chain uses TRBV5-1 and TRBJ1-1; D is possibly TRBD1 (5 bases). This CDR3 has 15 amino acids. V lost 0 bases and J lost 6, with 15 bases in between. Germline lookup yields CDR1 SGHRS and CDR2 YFSETQ. The CDR3 sequence is CASSLGGAGMAEAFF. CDR3 sequence (DNA): TGCGCCAGCAGCTTGGGGGGCGCGGGGATGGCTGAAGCTTTCTTT.

The chain employs TRBV6-5 and TRBJ2-2, with D possibly TRBD1 on 6 matching bases. The germline gives CDR1 MNHEY, CDR2 SVGAGI. The CDR3 contains 14 residues. Trimming pared 7 bases from V and 6 bases from J, leaving 15 bases between. This chain's CDR3 is CASNSRGHAGELFF. CDR3 coding DNA: TGTGCCAGCAATTCTAGGGGACACGCCGGGGAGCTGTTTTTT.

The genes are TRBV30 and TRBJ1-2, with D possibly TRBD1 on 6 matching bases. Germline CDR1 and CDR2: GTSNPN and SVGIG (reference sequence). The ends were cut back, 7 bases at V and 7 bases at J, with 22 bases in the middle. There are 14 residues in the CDR3. As DNA, the CDR3 is TGTGCCTTGACACCCGCAGGGGCCATAGGTGGCTACACCTTC. Its translation: CALTPAGAIGGYTF.

This clone was observed a handful of times. The chain has TRBV5-1 and TRBJ2-1, with D tentatively TRBD2 (6 bases). Germline V gene data show CDR1 as SGHRS and CDR2 as YFSETQ. The CDR3 has 16 amino acids. V was pared by 0 bases and J by 2 bases, with 12 bases between. The CDR3: CASSLGGALTYNEQFF. CDR3 DNA sequence: TGCGCCAGCAGCTTGGGCGGGGCGTTAACCTACAATGAGCAGTTCTTC.

This clone was detected a few times. This chain joins TRBV7-2 and TRBJ2-2; 15 positions match TRBD2. The CDR3 sequence is 18 residues long. The V and J ends lost 4 bases and 4 bases, in that order; junction bases with no gene match: 7. Germline values: CDR1 SGHTA, CDR2 FQGNSA. The CDR3 sequence is CASSSLWTSGGVTGELFF. The CDR3 DNA follows: TGTGCCAGCAGCTCCCTGTGGACTAGCGGGGGGGTCACCGGGGAGCTGTTTTTT.